This T cell receptor (beta chain) appears in the sequencing data of a study of blood T cell repertoires in COVID-19. Libraries were prepared by immunoSEQ multiplex PCR; TCRdb keeps only in-frame clonotypes and omits some of them. In the table there are 100,000 to 120,000 clones, over 75% of which are singletons. CDR3 size: 17 residues. Per the germline V gene, CDR1 is SGHTA and CDR2 is FQGNSA. J gave up 5 bases and V 2 bases, and 14 bases lay outside the gene matches. This chain connects TRBV7-2 to TRBJ1-1, with 7 positions matching TRBD1. The receptor was isolated from a man aged 50 to 59 with acute or convalescent COVID-19. Sequencing input: peripheral blood. The CDR3 DNA is TGTGCCAGCAGCTTATTCCCGGTCACAGGGGTGGGTACTGAAGCTTTCTTT. Its protein product is CASSLFPVTGVGTEAFF.